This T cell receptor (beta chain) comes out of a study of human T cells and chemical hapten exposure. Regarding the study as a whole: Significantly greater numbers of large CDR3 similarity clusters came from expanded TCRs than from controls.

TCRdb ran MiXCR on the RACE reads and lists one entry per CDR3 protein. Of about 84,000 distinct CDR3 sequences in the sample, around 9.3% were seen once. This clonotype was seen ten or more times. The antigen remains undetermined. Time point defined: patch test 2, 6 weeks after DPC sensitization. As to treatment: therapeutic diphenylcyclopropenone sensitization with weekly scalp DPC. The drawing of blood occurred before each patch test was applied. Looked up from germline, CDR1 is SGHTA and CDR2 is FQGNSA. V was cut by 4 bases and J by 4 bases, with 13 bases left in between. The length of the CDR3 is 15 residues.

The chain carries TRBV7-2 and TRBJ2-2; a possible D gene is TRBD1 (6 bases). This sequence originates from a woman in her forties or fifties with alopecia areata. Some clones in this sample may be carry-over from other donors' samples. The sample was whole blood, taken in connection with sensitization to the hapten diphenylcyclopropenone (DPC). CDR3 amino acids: CASSSGTLITGELFF. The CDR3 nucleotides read TGTGCCAGCAGCTCCGGGACACTAATCACCGGGGAGCTGTTTTTT.